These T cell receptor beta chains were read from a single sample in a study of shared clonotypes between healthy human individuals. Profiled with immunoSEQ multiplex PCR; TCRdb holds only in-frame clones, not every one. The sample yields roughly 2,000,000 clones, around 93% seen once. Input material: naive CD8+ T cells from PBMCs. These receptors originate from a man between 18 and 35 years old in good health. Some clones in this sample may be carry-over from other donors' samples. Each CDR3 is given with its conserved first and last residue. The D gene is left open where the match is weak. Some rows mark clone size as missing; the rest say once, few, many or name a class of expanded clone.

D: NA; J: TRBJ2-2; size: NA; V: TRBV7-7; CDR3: CASSLGGAGELFF; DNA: TGTGCCAGCAGCTTAGGGGGGGCCGGGGAGCTGTTTTTT
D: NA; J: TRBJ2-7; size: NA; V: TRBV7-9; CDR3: CASSLERGEDSYEQYF; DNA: TGTGCCAGCAGCTTAGAGAGAGGTGAGGACTCCTACGAGCAGTACTTC
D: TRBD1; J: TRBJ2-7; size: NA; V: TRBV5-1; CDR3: CASSWGPGGSYEQYF; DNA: TGCGCCAGCAGCTGGGGACCAGGGGGATCCTACGAGCAGTACTTC
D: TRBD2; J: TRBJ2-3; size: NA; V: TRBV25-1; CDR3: CASSGWGTSDPHTQYF; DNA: TGTGCCAGCAGTGGATGGGGGACTAGCGATCCTCATACGCAGTATTTT
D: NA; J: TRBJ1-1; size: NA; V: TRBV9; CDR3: CASSDSPRAGTEAFF; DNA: TGTGCCAGCAGCGATAGCCCCCGGGCGGGCACTGAAGCTTTCTTT
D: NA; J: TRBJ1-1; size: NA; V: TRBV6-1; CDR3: CASSGDRNTEAFF; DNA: TGTGCCAGCAGTGGGGACCGGAACACTGAAGCTTTCTTT
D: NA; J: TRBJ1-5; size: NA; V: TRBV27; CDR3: CASSPLGGGQPQHF; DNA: TGTGCCAGCAGTCCATTAGGGGGTGGCCAGCCCCAGCATTTT
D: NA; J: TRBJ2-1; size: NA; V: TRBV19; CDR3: CASSTPGISEQFF; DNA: TGTGCCAGTAGTACGCCAGGTATCAGCGAGCAGTTCTTC
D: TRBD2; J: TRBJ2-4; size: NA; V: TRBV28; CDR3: CASSPRGGLAKNIQYF; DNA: TGTGCCAGCAGTCCCCGGGGGGGACTAGCCAAAAACATTCAGTACTTC
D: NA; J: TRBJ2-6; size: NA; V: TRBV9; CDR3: CASSRAGTGANVLTF; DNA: TGTGCCAGCAGCCGGGCAGGGACTGGGGCCAACGTCCTGACTTTC
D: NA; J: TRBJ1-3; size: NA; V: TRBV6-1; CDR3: CASSEGPGAIGPGNTIYF; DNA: TGTGCCAGCAGTGAAGGCCCAGGGGCCATAGGGCCTGGAAACACCATATATTTT
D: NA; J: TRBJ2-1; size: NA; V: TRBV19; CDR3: CASSPQGWINEQFF; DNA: TGTGCCAGTAGTCCTCAGGGCTGGATCAATGAGCAGTTCTTC
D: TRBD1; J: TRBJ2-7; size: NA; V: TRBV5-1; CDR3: CASSLYGTGGFDEQYF; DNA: TGCGCCAGCAGCTTGTATGGGACAGGGGGCTTCGACGAGCAGTACTTC
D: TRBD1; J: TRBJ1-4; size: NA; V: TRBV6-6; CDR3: CASSLQGTANEKLFF; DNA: TGTGCCAGCAGTTTACAGGGGACAGCTAATGAAAAACTGTTTTTT
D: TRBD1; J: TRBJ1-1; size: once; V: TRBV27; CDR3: CASNGQGGATEAFF; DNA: TGTGCCAGCAATGGCCAGGGGGGTGCGACTGAAGCTTTCTTT
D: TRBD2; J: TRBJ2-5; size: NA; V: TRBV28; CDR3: CASSLDFGGDQETQYF; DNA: TGTGCCAGCAGTTTAGACTTCGGGGGGGATCAAGAGACCCAGTACTTC
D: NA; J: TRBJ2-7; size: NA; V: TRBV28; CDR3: CASSLTRRPHSYEQYF; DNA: TGTGCCAGCAGTCTTACGCGGCGGCCTCACTCCTACGAGCAGTACTTC
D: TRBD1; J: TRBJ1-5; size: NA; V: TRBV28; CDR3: CASSFGQGFNQPQHF; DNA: TGTGCCAGCAGTTTCGGACAGGGATTCAATCAGCCCCAGCATTTT
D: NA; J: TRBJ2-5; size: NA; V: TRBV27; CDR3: CASSPRRFRREETQYF; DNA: TGTGCCAGCAGCCCCCGACGATTCAGGAGGGAAGAGACCCAGTACTTC
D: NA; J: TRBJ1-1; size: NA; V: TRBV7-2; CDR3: CASSRGTYTEAFF; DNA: TGTGCCAGCAGCAGAGGGACCTACACTGAAGCTTTCTTT
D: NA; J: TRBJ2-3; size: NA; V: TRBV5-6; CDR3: CASSLRLPDSPRTDTQYF; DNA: TGTGCCAGCAGCTTGCGCCTTCCGGACAGCCCCCGCACAGATACGCAGTATTTT
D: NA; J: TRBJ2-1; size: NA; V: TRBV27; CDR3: CASSPVRTRGSNEQFF; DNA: TGTGCCAGCAGTCCCGTGAGGACCCGAGGGTCCAATGAGCAGTTCTTC
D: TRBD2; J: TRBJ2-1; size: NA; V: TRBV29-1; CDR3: CSGTGTSTYNEQFF; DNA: TGCAGCGGTACCGGGACTAGCACCTACAATGAGCAGTTCTTC
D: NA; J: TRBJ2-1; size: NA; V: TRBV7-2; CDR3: CASSLVVGRAAEQFF; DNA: TGTGCCAGCAGCTTAGTGGTGGGCCGGGCAGCTGAGCAGTTCTTC
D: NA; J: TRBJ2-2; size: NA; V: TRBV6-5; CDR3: CASSSEDTTNTGELFF; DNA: TGTGCCAGCAGTTCCGAGGACACGACAAACACCGGGGAGCTGTTTTTT
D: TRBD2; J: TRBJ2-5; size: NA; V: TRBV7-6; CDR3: CASSPERGAGETQYF; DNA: TGTGCCAGCAGCCCCGAGCGGGGGGCAGGTGAGACCCAGTACTTC
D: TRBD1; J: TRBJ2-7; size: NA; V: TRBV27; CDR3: CASSLYLDRDPYEQYF; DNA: TGTGCCAGCAGTTTATACTTGGACAGGGACCCCTACGAGCAGTACTTC
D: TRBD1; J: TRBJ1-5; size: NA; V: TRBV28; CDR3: CASSLGDRARGQPQHF; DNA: TGTGCCAGCAGTTTAGGGGACAGGGCTCGAGGTCAGCCCCAGCATTTT
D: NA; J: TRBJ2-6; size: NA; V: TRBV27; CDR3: CASSLFGLRSGANVLTF; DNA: TGTGCCAGCAGTTTGTTCGGCCTACGCTCAGGGGCCAACGTCCTGACTTTC
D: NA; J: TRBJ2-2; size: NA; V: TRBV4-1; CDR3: CASSQERIQAGELFF; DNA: TGCGCCAGCAGCCAAGAAAGGATCCAAGCCGGGGAGCTGTTTTTT
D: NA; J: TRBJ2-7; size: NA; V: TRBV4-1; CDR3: CASSQEPYEQYF; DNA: TGCGCCAGCAGCCAAGAACCCTACGAGCAGTACTTC
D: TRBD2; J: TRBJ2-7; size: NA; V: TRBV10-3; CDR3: CAISPGTSTHEQYF; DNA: TGTGCCATCAGCCCCGGGACTAGTACCCACGAGCAGTACTTC
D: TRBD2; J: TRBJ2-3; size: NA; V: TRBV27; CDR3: CASSFSGRFSNTQYF; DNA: TGTGCCAGCAGTTTCAGCGGGAGATTTTCTAATACGCAGTATTTT
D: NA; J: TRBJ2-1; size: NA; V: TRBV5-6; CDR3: CASSGRDSYYNEQFF; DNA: TGTGCCAGCAGCGGGCGGGACTCCTATTACAATGAGCAGTTCTTC
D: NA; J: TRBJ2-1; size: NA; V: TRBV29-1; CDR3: CSVEQAGDLGSGYEQFF; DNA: TGCAGCGTTGAACAGGCGGGTGACTTGGGGAGTGGCTATGAGCAGTTCTTC
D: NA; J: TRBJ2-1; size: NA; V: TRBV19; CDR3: CASSIGGRPEQFF; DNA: TGTGCCAGTAGTATAGGCGGCAGGCCAGAGCAGTTCTTC
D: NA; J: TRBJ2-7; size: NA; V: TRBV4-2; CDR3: CASSQEEGMTYEQYF; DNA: TGTGCCAGCAGCCAAGAAGAGGGAATGACCTACGAGCAGTACTTC
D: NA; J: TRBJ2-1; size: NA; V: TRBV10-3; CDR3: CAIMAGPSYNEQFF; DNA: TGTGCCATCATGGCGGGACCGTCCTACAATGAGCAGTTCTTC
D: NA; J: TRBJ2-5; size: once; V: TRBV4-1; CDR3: CASSQVQMGGEARETQYF; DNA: TGCGCCAGCAGCCAAGTCCAAATGGGCGGGGAGGCCCGGGAGACCCAGTACTTC
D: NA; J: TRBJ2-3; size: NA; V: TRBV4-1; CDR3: CASSLGNGPSTDTQYF; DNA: TGCGCCAGCAGCCTTGGGAACGGTCCGAGCACAGATACGCAGTATTTT
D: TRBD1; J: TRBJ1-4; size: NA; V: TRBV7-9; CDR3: CASSSRGDRDEKLFF; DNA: TGTGCCAGCAGCTCCCGGGGGGACAGGGATGAAAAACTGTTTTTT
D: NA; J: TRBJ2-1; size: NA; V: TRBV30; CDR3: CAWTPVYNEQFF; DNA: TGTGCCTGGACCCCAGTCTACAATGAGCAGTTCTTC
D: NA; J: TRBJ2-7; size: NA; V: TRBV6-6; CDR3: CASSYQFAQGTYEQYF; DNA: TGTGCCAGCAGCTATCAATTTGCGCAGGGAACCTACGAGCAGTACTTC
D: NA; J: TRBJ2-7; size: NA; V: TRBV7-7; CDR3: CASSHTGNHEQYF; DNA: TGTGCCAGCAGCCATACAGGGAACCACGAGCAGTACTTC
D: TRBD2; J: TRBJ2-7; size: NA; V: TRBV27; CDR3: CASSLLTTSASYEQYF; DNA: TGTGCCAGCAGTCTACTAACGACTAGCGCCTCCTACGAGCAGTACTTC
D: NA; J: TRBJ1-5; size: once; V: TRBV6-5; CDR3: CASSPGYNQPQHF; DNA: TGTGCCAGCAGCCCGGGATACAATCAGCCCCAGCATTTT
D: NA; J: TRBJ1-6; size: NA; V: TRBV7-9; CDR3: CAAQATAYNSPLHF; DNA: TGTGCCGCACAAGCGACAGCCTATAATTCACCCCTCCACTTT
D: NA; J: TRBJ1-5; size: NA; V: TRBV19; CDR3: CASSILYPRANQPQHF; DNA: TGTGCCAGTAGTATTTTGTACCCGAGGGCCAATCAGCCCCAGCATTTT
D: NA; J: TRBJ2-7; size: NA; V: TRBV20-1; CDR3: CSANRGNEQYF; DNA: TGCAGTGCCAACCGGGGCAACGAGCAGTACTTC
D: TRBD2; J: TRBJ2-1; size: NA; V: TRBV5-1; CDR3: CASSSLAGVNNEQFF; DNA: TGCGCCAGCAGCTCTTTAGCGGGAGTAAACAATGAGCAGTTCTTC
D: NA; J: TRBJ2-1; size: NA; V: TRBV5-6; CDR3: CASSLGGGSSYNEQFF; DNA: TGTGCCAGCAGCTTAGGGGGCGGGAGCTCCTACAATGAGCAGTTCTTC
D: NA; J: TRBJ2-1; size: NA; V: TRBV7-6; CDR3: CASSQLGPNEQFF; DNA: TGTGCCAGCAGCCAACTAGGTCCCAATGAGCAGTTCTTC
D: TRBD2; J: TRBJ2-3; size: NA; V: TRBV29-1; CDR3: CSVGLAGVWDTQYF; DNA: TGCAGCGTTGGGCTAGCGGGAGTCTGGGATACGCAGTATTTT
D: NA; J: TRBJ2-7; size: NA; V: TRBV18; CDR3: CASSPGRAAPQQYF; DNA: TGTGCCAGCTCACCAGGACGGGCTGCTCCCCAGCAGTACTTC